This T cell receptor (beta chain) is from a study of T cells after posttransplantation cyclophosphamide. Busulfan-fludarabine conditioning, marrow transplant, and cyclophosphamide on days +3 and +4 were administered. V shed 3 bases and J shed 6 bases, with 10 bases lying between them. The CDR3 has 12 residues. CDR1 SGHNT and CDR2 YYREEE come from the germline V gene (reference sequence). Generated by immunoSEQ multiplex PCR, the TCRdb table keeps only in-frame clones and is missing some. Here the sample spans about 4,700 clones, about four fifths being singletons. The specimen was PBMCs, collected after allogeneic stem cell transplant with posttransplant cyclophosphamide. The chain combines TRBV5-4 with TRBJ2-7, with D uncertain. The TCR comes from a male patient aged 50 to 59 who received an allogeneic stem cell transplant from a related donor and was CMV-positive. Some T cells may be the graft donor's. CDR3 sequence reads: CASSSSTLEQYF. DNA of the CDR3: TGTGCCAGCAGCTCCTCGACTCTCGAGCAGTACTTC.